Sequencing of this T cell receptor (beta chain) was carried out in a study of blood T cell repertoires in COVID-19. Overall study context: Researchers got acute and convalescent COVID-19 samples from the United States, Italy and Spain. Nucleic acid was either cDNA or gDNA, and it came from T cells, B-cell-depleted T cells, or PBMCs.

V trimming: 5 bases; J trimming: 2 bases; junction bases outside the gene matches: 9. From germline, CDR1 is SGHAT and CDR2 FQNNGV. The CDR3 has 16 residues. Repertoires were generated with immunoSEQ multiplex PCR, while TCRdb's copy carries only in-frame clones and drops some. The profile covers hundreds of thousands of clones, with more than 75% appearing a single time and 0.9% to 1% taken by the ten largest. Sequenced: peripheral blood. This receptor was identified in a woman between 40 and 50 years old who had recovered from COVID-19. The J gene is TRBJ2-5, the V gene TRBV11-2; 9 bases are shared with TRBD1. The DNA for the CDR3 is TGTGCCAGCAGCACGGGACAGGGAGCCCATCAAGAGACCCAGTACTTC. Protein product: CASSTGQGAHQETQYF.